Reported below is one TCR beta chain. The antigen this receptor binds is unknown. Base qualities were left out, and no much larger clone turns up one base away. These data are taken from a study of hypomethylating agent response in myelodysplastic syndrome (dated by TCRdb to the early 2020s). Study-level background: The hypomethylating agent given was azacitidine in about 70% of the 11 patients and decitabine in 3 of 11 patients. TET2 was the most frequent mutation, present in about 45% of the 11 patients. Patients had a mean age of approximately 72 +/- 6.3 years, and a diploid cytogenetic profile was the most common. Complete response or hematologic improvement was achieved by six patients, and 4 or 5 patients were classified as non-responders. Response was defined as complete response or hematologic improvement, and any patient who met neither criterion was considered a non-responder. The cohort was composed of under ten male and 2 female myelodysplastic syndrome patients. Beyond this particular receptor, the publication reports: Whether the shared GLIPH2 clusters possibly recognize novel MDS antigens was not confirmed and still needs to be tested experimentally. Richness, rarefaction diversity and clonality did not change significantly after hypomethylating agent treatment, across all patients or within response groups. Novel clonotypes appeared more often in responders, whereas non-responders had more contracted clonotypes after treatment. Only ten to twelve patients were analyzed, making the cohort small. The healthy control donors were not matched in age to the MDS patients, and this mismatch could have affected the comparison between MDS and healthy donors.

T-cell subsets were not sorted, so the analysis was performed on bulk bone marrow. Bone marrow from around 11 myelodysplastic syndrome patients, collected before and after hypomethylating agent therapy, underwent immunosequencing of the TCR beta CDR3 regions. For longitudinal repertoire tracking, a baseline bone marrow plus two to three bone marrows at different post-treatment timepoints were contributed by each patient. Genomic DNA was extracted from whole bone marrow, and quality was checked by TapeStation, NanoDrop OneC and PicoGreen assays. Libraries came from the immunoSEQ multiplex PCR assay. Sequencing was run at survey resolution with two replicates of roughly 200 ng each, for a total of roughly 400 ng of DNA per sample. Rearranged TCRB sequences in genomic DNA were detected with the hsTCRB kit, which uses multiplex PCR primers directed at V and J genes. In the first PCR, the CDR3 region was amplified for 25 to 35 cycles with the QIAGEN Multiplex PCR Kit. A second PCR of 7 to 8 cycles attached sample barcodes and Illumina adapters to each replicate. Pooled libraries were quantified with a QuantStudio 6 and the KAPA library quantification kit. Approximately 16 pM of pooled libraries was sequenced on an Illumina MiSeq using 156-cycle single-end reads and a 15-cycle index read. As for the authors' bioinformatics: Of fewer than 200,000 unique clonotypes, approximately 1.7% were flagged by VDJdb annotation as previously reported viral-epitope-specific clonotypes. Raw reads were processed by the immunoSEQ Data Assistant and immunoSEQ Analyzer into normalized, annotated TCRB repertoires. Clonotype analysis used the immunarch R package version 0.6.5 and BioAnalyzer. Richness was estimated after downsampling every repertoire to the clone count of the smallest repertoire. Clonotypes were classified as expanded, contracted or novel by Fisher's exact tests, with novel defined as zero frequency before treatment. GLIPH2 clustered significantly changed CDR3 beta sequences using simulation_depth=1000 and kmer_min_depth=3, excluding CDR3s shorter than five residues. TCRdb mirrors the immuneACCESS table, restricted to in-frame sequences. Some clones are absent from its copies; in checked studies, under half trace to an unresolved V gene, and the reason for the others is unknown. V and J calls plus clone size are reproduced from that table; the DNA served to infer D and trimming. The sample yields 5,500 to 7,500 clones; almost 85% were counted once. More than 9.5% of the sample rests with the top ten.

This specimen was bone marrow, taken before or after starting hypomethylating agent treatment for myelodysplastic syndrome (not recorded which). This sequence was found in a human donor with myelodysplastic syndrome.

The CDR3 reads CASSSSGGYNEQFF. The DNA sequence is as follows: TGTGCCAGCAGCTCTAGCGGGGGTTACAATGAGCAGTTCTTC. This chain is built from TRBV7-8 and TRBJ2-1, and TRBD2 matches 10 of the central bases. Measured from the cysteine to the phenylalanine, the CDR3 is 14 residues long. Only the CDR3 region is kept as DNA, spanning 42 bases read in frame from base 1. V is cut back by 4 bases and J by 4 bases, with 1 base in the junction unmatched. The germline V gene provides CDR1 SGHVS and CDR2 FQNEAQ.